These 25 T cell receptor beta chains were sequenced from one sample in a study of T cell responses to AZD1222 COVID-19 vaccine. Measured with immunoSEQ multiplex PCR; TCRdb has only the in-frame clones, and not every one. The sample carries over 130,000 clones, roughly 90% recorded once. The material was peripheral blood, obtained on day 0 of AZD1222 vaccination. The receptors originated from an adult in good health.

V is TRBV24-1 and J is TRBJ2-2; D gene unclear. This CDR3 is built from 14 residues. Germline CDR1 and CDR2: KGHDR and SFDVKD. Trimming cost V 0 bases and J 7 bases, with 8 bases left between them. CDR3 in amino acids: CATSDLSGVGELFF. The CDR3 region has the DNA TGTGCCACCAGTGATTTGTCGGGTGTCGGGGAGCTGTTTTTT.

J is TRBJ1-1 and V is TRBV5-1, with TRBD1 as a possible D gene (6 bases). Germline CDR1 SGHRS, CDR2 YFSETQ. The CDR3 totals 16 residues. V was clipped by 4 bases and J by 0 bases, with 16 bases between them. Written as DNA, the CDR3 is TGCGCCAGCAGCCTACGAACCGGGACACTGAACACTGAAGCTTTCTTT. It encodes CASSLRTGTLNTEAFF.

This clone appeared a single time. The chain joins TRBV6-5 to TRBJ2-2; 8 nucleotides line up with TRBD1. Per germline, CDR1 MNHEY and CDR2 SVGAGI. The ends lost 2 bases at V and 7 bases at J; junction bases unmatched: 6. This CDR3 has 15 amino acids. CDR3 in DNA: TGTGCCAGCAGTTACCAGGGGGCTTTGGGCGGGGAGCTGTTTTTT. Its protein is CASSYQGALGGELFF.

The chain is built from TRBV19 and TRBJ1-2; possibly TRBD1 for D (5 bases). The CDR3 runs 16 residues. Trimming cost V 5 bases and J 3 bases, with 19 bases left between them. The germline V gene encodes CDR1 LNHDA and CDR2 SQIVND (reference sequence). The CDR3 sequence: CASSPQGHIRDYGYTF. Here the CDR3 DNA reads TGTGCCAGTAGTCCCCAAGGACATATTCGGGACTATGGCTACACCTTC.

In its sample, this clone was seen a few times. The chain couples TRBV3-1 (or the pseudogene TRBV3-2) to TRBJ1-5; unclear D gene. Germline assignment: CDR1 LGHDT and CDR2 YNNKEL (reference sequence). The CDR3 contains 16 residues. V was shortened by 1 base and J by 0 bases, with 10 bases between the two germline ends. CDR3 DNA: TGTGCCAGCAGCCAAGGCACCCGATATAGCAATCAGCCCCAGCATTTT. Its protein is CASSQGTRYSNQPQHF.

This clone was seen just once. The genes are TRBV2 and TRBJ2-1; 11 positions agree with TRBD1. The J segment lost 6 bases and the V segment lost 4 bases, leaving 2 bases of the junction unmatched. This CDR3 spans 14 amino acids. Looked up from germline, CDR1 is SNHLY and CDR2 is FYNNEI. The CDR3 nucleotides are TGTGCCAGCAGTGGGGACAGGGGGTCCAATGAGCAGTTCTTC. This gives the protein CASSGDRGSNEQFF.

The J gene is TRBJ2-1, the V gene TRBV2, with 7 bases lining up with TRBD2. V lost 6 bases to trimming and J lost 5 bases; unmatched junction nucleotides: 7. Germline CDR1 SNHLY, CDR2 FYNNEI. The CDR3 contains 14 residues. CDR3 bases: TGTGCCAGCAGATCTAGCGGTCAAAACAATGAGCAGTTCTTC. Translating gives CASRSSGQNNEQFF.

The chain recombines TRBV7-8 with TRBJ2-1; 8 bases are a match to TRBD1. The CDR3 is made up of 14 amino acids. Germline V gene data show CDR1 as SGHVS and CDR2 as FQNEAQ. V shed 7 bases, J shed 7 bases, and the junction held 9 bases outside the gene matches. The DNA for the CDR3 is TGTGCCAGCACGACAGGGGAGGTTCGGAATGAGCAGTTCTTC. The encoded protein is CASTTGEVRNEQFF.

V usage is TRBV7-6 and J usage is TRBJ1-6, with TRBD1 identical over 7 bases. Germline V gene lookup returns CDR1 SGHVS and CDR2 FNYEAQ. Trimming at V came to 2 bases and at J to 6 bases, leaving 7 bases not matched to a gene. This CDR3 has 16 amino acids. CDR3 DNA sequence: TGTGCCAGCAGCTTAAGGGGGACAGTGACTAATTCACCCCTCCACTTT. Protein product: CASSLRGTVTNSPLHF.

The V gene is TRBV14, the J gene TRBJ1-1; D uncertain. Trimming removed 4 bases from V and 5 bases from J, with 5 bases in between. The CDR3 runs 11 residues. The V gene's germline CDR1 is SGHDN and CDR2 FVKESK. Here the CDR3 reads CASSRGTEAFF. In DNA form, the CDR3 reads TGTGCCAGCAGCCGAGGGACTGAAGCTTTCTTT.

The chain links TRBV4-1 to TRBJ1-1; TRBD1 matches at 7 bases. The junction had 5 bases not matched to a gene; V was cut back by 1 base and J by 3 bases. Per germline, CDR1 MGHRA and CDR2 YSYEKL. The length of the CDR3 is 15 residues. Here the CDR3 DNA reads TGCGCCAGCAGCCAAGGGGACAGCGGTTACACTGAAGCTTTCTTT. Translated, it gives CASSQGDSGYTEAFF.

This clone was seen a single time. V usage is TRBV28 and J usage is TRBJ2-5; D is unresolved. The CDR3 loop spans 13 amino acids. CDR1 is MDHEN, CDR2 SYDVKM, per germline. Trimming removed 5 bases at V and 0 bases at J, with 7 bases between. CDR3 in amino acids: CASSRTDQETQYF. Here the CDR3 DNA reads TGTGCCAGCAGTCGGACGGACCAAGAGACCCAGTACTTC. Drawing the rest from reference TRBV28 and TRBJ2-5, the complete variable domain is DVKVTQSSRYLVKRTGEKVFLECVQDMDHENMFWYRQDPGLGLRLIYFSYDVKMKEKGDIPEGYSVSREKKERFSLILESASTNQTSMYLCASSRTDQETQYFGPGTRLLVL.

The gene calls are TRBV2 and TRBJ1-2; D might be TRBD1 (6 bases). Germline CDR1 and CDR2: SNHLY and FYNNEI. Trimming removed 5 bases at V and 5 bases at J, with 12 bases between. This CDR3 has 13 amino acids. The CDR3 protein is CASSQGQWYGYTF. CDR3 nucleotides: TGTGCCAGCAGTCAAGGACAGTGGTATGGCTACACCTTC.

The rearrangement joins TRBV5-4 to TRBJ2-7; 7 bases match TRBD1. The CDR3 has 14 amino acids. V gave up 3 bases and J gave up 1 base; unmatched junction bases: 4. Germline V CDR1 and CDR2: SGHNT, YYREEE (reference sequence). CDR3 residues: CASSYRDSSYEQYF. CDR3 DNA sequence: TGTGCCAGCAGCTACCGGGACAGTTCCTACGAGCAGTACTTC.

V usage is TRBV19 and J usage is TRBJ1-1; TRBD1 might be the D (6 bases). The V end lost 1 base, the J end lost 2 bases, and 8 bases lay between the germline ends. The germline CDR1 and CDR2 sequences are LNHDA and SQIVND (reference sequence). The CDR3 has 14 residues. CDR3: CASSIGQDNTEAFF. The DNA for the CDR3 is TGTGCCAGTAGTATAGGACAGGACAACACTGAAGCTTTCTTT. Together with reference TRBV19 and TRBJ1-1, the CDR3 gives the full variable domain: DGGITQSPKYLFRKEGQNVTLSCEQNLNHDAMYWYRQDPGQGLRLIYYSQIVNDFQKGDIAEGYSVSREKKESFPLTVTSAQKNPTAFYLCASSIGQDNTEAFFGQGTRLTVV.

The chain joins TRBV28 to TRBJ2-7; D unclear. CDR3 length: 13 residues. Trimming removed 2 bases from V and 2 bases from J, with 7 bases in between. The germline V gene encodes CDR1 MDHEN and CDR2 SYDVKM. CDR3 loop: CASSLAVAYEQYF. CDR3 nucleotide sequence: TGTGCCAGCAGTTTAGCCGTTGCCTACGAGCAGTACTTC.

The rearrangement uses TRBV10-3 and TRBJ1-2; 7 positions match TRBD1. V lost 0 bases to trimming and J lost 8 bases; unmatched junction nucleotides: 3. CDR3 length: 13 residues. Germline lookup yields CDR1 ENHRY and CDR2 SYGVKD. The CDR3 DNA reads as TGTGCCATCAGTGAGTCACAGGGGCGCGGCTACACCTTC. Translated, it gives CAISESQGRGYTF.

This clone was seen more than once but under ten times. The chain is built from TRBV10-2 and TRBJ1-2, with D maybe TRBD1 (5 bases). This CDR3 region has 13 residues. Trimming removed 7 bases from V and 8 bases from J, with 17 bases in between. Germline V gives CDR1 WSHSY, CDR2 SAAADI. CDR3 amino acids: CASKGRESAGYTF. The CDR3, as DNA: TGCGCCAGCAAGGGGAGAGAGAGTGCGGGCTACACCTTC.

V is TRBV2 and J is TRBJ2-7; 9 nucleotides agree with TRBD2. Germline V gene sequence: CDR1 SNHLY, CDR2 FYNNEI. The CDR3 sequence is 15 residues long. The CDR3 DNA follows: TGTGCGATAAGTGTTTCAGGACTAGCGTCTTACGAGCAGTACTTC. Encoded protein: CAISVSGLASYEQYF.

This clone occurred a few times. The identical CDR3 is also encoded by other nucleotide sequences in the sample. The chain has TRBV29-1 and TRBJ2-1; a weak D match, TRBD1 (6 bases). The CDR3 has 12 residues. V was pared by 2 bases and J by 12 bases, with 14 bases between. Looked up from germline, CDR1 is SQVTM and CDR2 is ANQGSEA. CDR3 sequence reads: CSVENRKGVQFF. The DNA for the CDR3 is TGCAGCGTTGAAAACCGCAAGGGGGTGCAGTTCTTC.

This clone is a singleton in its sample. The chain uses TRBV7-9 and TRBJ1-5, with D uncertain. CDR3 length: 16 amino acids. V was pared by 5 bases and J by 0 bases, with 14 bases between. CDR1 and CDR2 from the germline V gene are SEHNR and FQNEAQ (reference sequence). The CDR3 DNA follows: TGTGCCAGCAGCCCGTATTGGGATTATAGCAATCAGCCCCAGCATTTT. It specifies CASSPYWDYSNQPQHF.

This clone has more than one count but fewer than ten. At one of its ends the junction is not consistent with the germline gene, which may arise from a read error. The CDR3 DNA sequence: TGTGCTAGCAGCACTACCTCCGGGGGGGCTTGGGAGACCCAGTACTTC. It codes for CASSTTSGGAWETQYF. The genes are TRBV7-7 and TRBJ2-5; 8 positions match TRBD2. Germline CDR1 is SSHAT and CDR2 is FNYEAQ (reference sequence). The CDR3 extends over 16 amino acids.

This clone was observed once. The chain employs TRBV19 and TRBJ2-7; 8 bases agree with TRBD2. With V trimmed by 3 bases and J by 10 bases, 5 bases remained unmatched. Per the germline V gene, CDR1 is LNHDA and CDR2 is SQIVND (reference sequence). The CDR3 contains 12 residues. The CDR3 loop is CASSMPSGRQYF. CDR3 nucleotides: TGTGCCAGTAGTATGCCAAGCGGGAGACAGTACTTC.

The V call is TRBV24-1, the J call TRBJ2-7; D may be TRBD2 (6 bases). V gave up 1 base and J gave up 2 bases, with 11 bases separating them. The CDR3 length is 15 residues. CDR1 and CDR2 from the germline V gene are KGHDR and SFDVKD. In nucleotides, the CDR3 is TGTGCCACCAGTGATTTTAGGCGGGGAACCTACGAGCAGTACTTC. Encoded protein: CATSDFRRGTYEQYF.

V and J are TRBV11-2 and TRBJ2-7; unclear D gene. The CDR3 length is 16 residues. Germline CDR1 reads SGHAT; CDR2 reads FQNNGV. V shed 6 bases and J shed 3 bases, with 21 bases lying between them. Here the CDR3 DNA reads TGTGCCAGCAGTCTAAAAATCATTTCAGGCGACTACGAGCAGTACTTC. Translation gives CASSLKIISGDYEQYF.